One sample yielded the 9 T cell receptor beta chains listed below, sequenced in a study of blood T cell repertoires in COVID-19. Some clones are missing from TCRdb's copy, which holds only in-frame ones; the method was immunoSEQ multiplex PCR. The data hold approximately 110,000 clones, with around 70% observed a single time. The sequenced sample was peripheral blood. The source of these receptors is an elderly man with COVID-19, enrolled during active disease.

This clone was seen only a few times. The rearrangement links TRBV5-1 to TRBJ2-5, with D tentatively TRBD1 (5 bases). Germline assignment: CDR1 SGHRS and CDR2 YFSETQ. Between the trimmed V and J ends, which lost 4 bases and 5 bases, there was a span of 12 bases. This CDR3 is built from 13 residues. The CDR3 sequence is CASSTDTSETQYF. Here the CDR3 DNA reads TGCGCCAGCAGCACGGACACTTCGGAGACCCAGTACTTC.

The V gene is TRBV5-1, the J gene TRBJ2-2; 7 positions agree with TRBD1. V gave up 4 bases and J gave up 4 bases; unmatched junction bases: 4. Germline CDR1 reads SGHRS; CDR2 reads YFSETQ. This CDR3 comprises 14 residues. The CDR3 nucleotides are TGCGCCAGCAGCCCGGACAGGAGCACCGGGGAGCTGTTTTTT. Amino acids: CASSPDRSTGELFF.

This clone came up many times. This rearrangement joins TRBV9 to TRBJ2-7; TRBD1 matches at 10 bases. V lost 3 bases to trimming and J lost 5 bases; unmatched junction nucleotides: 5. The CDR3 length is 14 residues. CDR1 SGDLS and CDR2 YYNGEE come from the germline V gene. The CDR3 DNA is TGTGCCAGCAGCGCCACCGGGACAGGGGACGAGCAGTACTTC. Its translation is CASSATGTGDEQYF. Using reference TRBV9 and TRBJ2-7 for the parts outside the CDR3, the full variable domain is DSGVTQTPKHLITATGQRVTLRCSPRSGDLSVYWYQQSLDQGLQFLIQYYNGEERAKGNILERFSAQQFPDLHSELNLSSLELGDSALYFCASSATGTGDEQYFGPGTRLTVT.

The CDR3 DNA reads as TGTGCCACCAGTGATCCGGGACAGGGGCCCTTCGGGGCCAACGTCCTGACTTTC. Amino acids: CATSDPGQGPFGANVLTF. The gene calls are TRBV24-1 and TRBJ2-6; 10 nucleotides align to TRBD1. The trim removed 3 bases at V and 4 bases at J, leaving 8 bases unmatched. This CDR3 region has 18 residues. Germline-derived CDR1 and CDR2 are KGHDR and SFDVKD.

DNA of the CDR3: TGTGCCAGCGGAGGGCGGGATCTGAACACCGGGGAGCTGTTTTTT. Protein sequence: CASGGRDLNTGELFF. The rearrangement uses TRBV2 and TRBJ2-2; TRBD2 is a possible D gene (6 bases). The CDR3 runs 15 residues. V was pared by 8 bases and J by 1 base, with 14 bases between. Germline V CDR1 and CDR2: SNHLY, FYNNEI.

The rearrangement joins TRBV6-5 to TRBJ2-7, with TRBD2 matching 11 bases. CDR3 length equals 15 residues. The V segment lost 4 bases and the J segment 5 bases; nucleotides outside the gene matches: 7. The germline gives CDR1 MNHEY, CDR2 SVGAGI. The CDR3 coding sequence is TGTGCCAGCAGTTCCGGACTAGCGGGTATCGACGAGCAGTACTTC. Translation: CASSSGLAGIDEQYF.

This sequence joins TRBV11-2 and TRBJ2-7; 8 bases fit TRBD1. Looked up from germline, CDR1 is SGHAT and CDR2 is FQNNGV. The CDR3 length is 15 residues. V gave up 6 bases and J gave up 0 bases; unmatched junction bases: 7. The chain's CDR3 is CASRPGQAGSYEQYF. In nucleotides, the CDR3 is TGTGCCAGCAGACCGGGACAGGCGGGCTCCTACGAGCAGTACTTC.

This chain connects TRBV19 to TRBJ2-3, with 8 bases matching TRBD1. Germline CDR1 LNHDA, CDR2 SQIVND (reference sequence). This CDR3 is 15 amino acids long. The V gene end was trimmed by 5 bases and the J gene end by 4 bases; junction bases not matched to a gene: 8. CDR3 nucleotides: TGTGCCAGTAGTGAGGACAGGGATGTACCAGATACGCAGTATTTT. This sequence encodes CASSEDRDVPDTQYF.

This clone has only a few counts. The chain is built from TRBV6-4 and TRBJ2-1; no reliable D call. Germline CDR1 and CDR2: MRHNA and SNTAGT. This CDR3 comprises 14 residues. V was shortened by 0 bases and J by 7 bases, with 10 bases between the two germline ends. The CDR3 is CASSDSSPANEQFF. In DNA form, the CDR3 reads TGTGCCAGCAGTGACTCTAGTCCTGCGAATGAGCAGTTCTTC.